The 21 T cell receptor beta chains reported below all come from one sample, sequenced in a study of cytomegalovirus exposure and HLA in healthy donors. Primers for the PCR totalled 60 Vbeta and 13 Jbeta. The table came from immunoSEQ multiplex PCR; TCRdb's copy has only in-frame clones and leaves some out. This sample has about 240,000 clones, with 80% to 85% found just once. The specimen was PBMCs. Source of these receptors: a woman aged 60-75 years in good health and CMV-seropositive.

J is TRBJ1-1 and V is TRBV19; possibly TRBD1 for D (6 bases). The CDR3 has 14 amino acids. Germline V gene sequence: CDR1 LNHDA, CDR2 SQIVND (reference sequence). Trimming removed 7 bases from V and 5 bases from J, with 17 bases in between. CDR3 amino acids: CASTFWGGGTEAFF. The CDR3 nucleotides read TGTGCCAGTACCTTTTGGGGAGGGGGGACTGAAGCTTTCTTT.

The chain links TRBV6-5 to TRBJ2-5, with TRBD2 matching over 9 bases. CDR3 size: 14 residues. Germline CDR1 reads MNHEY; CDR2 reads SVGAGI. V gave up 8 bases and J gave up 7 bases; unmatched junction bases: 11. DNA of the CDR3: TGTGCCAGCGCAGGTGGACTTAGCGGGGGGACCCAGTACTTC. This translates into CASAGGLSGGTQYF.

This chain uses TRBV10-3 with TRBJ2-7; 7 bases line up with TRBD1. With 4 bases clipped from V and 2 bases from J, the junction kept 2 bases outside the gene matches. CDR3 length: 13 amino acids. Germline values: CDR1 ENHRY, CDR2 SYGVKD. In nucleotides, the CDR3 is TGTGCCATCAGTGGGCAGGGGGCCTACGAGCAGTACTTC. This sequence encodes CAISGQGAYEQYF.

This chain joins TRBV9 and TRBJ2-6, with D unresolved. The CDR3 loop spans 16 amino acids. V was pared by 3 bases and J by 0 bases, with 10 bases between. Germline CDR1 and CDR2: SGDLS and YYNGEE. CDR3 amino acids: CASSEWASSGANVLTF. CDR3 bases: TGTGCCAGCAGCGAGTGGGCCAGCTCTGGGGCCAACGTCCTGACTTTC.

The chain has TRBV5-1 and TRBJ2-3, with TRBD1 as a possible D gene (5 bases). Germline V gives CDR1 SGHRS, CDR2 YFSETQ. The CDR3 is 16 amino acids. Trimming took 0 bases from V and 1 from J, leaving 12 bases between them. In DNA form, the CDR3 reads TGCGCCAGCAGCTTGGAAGGGGTACGCGGCACAGATACGCAGTATTTT. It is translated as CASSLEGVRGTDTQYF.

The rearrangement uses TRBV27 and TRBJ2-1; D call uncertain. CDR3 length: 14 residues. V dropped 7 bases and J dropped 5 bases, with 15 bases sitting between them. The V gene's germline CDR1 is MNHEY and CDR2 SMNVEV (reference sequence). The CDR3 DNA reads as TGTGCCAGCACCCCGTTCCGTTCCCACAATGAGCAGTTCTTC. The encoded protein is CASTPFRSHNEQFF.

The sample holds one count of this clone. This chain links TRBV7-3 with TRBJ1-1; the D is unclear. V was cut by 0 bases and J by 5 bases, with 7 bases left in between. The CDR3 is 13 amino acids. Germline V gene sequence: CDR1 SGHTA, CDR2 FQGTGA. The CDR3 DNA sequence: TGTGCCAGCAGCTTAACCGGAGTGACTGAAGCTTTCTTT. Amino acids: CASSLTGVTEAFF.

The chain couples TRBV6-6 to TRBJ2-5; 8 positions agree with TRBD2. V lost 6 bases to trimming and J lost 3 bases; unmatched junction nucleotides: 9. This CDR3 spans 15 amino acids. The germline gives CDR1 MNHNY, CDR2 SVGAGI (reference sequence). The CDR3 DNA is TGTGCCAGCAGCCACCACGGGAGGGCCGAAGAGACCCAGTACTTC. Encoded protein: CASSHHGRAEETQYF.

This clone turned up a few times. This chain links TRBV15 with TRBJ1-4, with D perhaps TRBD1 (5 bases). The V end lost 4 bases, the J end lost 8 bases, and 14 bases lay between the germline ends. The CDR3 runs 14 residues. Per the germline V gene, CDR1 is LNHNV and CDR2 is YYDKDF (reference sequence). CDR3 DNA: TGTGCCACCAGCAAAGGGGTAGATCGGGAAAAACTGTTTTTT. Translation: CATSKGVDREKLFF.

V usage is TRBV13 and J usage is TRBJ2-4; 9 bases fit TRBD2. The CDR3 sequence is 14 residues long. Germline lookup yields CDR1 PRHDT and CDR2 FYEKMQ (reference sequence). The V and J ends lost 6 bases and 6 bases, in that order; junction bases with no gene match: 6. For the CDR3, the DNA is TGTGCCAGCAGGGCGGGAGGGCGCGCAAACATTCAGTACTTC. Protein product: CASRAGGRANIQYF.

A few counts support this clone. The CDR3 here is CASKGQGDEQYF. For the CDR3, the DNA is TGCGCCAGCAAGGGGCAAGGGGACGAGCAGTACTTC. The V gene is TRBV4-1, the J gene TRBJ2-7, with D possibly matching TRBD1 (5 bases). The CDR3 loop spans 12 amino acids. Germline V gene lookup returns CDR1 MGHRA and CDR2 YSYEKL. Deletions cut 7 bases from V and 5 bases from J, with 12 bases between.

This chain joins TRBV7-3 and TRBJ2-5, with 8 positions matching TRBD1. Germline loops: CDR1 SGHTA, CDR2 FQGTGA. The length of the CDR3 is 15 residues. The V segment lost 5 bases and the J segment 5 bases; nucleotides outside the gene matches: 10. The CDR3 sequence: CASSQDRVIGETQYF. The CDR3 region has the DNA TGTGCCAGCAGCCAGGACAGGGTGATAGGGGAGACCCAGTACTTC.

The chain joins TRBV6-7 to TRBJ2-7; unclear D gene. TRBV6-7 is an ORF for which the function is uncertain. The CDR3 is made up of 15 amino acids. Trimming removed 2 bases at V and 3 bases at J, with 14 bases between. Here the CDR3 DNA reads TGTGCCAGCAGTTACGAGGCTATCTTCTTCTACGAGCAGTACTTC. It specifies CASSYEAIFFYEQYF.

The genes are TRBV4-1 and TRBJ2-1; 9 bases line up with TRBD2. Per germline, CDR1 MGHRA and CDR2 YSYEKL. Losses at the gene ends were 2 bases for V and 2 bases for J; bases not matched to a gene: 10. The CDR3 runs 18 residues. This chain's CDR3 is CASSQNRLAGAAYNEQFF. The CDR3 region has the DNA TGCGCCAGCAGCCAAAACCGGTTAGCGGGAGCGGCCTACAATGAGCAGTTCTTC.

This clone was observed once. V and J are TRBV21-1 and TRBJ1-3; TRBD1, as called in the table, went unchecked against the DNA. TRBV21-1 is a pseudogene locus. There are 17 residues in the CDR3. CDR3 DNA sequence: TGTGCCAGCAGCGATGGGGACAGGTCTAACTCTGGAAACACCATATATTTT. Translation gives CASSDGDRSNSGNTIYF.

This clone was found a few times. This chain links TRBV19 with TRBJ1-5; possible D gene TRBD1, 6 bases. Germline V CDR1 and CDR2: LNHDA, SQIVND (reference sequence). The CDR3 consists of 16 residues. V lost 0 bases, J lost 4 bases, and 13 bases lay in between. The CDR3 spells CASSIDLQGYNQPQHF. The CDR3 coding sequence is TGTGCCAGTAGTATAGATCTGCAGGGGTATAATCAGCCCCAGCATTTT.

CDR3 nucleotides: TGTGCCAGCAGCCAAGTTACTAGCGTAAGGAATGAGCAGTTCTTC. Amino acid sequence: CASSQVTSVRNEQFF. The chain employs TRBV4-2 and TRBJ2-1; 7 bases line up with TRBD2. J lost 7 bases, V lost 1 base, and 7 bases had no gene match. Germline CDR1 reads LGHNA; CDR2 reads YNFKEQ. CDR3 size: 15 residues.

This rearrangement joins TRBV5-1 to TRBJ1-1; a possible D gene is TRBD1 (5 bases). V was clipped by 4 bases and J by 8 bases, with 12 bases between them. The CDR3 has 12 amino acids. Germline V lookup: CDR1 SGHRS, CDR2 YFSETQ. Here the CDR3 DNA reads TGCGCCAGCAGCGGGAGGGGTCTCGAAGCTTTCTTT. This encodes CASSGRGLEAFF.

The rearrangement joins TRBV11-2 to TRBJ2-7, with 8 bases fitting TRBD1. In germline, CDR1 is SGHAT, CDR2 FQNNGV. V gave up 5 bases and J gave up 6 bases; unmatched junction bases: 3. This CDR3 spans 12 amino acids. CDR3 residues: CASSGTGGEQYF. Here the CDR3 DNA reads TGTGCCAGCAGCGGTACAGGGGGCGAGCAGTACTTC.

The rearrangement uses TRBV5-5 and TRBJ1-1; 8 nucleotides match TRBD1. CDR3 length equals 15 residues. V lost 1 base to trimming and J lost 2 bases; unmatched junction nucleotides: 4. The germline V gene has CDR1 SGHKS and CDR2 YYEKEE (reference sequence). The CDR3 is CASSLRTGSNTEAFF. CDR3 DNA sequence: TGTGCCAGCAGCTTGCGGACAGGGAGTAACACTGAAGCTTTCTTT.

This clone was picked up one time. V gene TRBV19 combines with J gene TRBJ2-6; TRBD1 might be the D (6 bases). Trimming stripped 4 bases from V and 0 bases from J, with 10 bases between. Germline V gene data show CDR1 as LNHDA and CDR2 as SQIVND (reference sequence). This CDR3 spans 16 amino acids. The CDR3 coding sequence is TGTGCCAGTAGTACAGGGGCCCCCTCTGGGGCCAACGTCCTGACTTTC. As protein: CASSTGAPSGANVLTF.